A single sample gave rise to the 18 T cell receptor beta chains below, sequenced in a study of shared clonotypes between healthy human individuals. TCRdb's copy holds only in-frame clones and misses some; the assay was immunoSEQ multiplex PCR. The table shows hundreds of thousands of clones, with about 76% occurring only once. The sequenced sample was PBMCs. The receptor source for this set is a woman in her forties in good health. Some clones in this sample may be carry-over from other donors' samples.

The CDR3 region has the DNA TGTGCCAGTAGGATCCGACACCTCATTAGCAGCTACGAGCAGTACTTC. Residues: CASRIRHLISSYEQYF. The chain couples TRBV19 to TRBJ2-5; D remains ambiguous. The J call is uncertain, as TRBJ2-7 better fits the DNA end. From germline, CDR1 is LNHDA and CDR2 SQIVND (reference sequence). The CDR3 runs 16 residues.

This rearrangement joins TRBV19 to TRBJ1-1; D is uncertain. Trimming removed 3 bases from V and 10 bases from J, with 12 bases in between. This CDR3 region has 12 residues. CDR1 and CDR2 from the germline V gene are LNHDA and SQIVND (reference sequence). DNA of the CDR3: TGTGCCAGTAGTATCGAGAAGCGAGGAGCTTTCTTT. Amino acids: CASSIEKRGAFF.

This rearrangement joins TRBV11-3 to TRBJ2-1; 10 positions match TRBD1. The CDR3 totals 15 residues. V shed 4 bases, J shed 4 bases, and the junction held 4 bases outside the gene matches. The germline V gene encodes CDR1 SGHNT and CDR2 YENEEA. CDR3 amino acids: CASSSDRGSYNEQFF. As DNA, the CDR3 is TGTGCCAGCAGCTCGGACAGGGGGTCGTACAATGAGCAGTTCTTC.

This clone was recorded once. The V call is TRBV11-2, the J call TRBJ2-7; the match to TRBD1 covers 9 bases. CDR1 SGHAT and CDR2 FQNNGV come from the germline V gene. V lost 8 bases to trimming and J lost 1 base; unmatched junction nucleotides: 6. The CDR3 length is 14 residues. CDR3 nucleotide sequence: TGTGCCAGCCGGAGGGACAGGGCTTCCTACGAGCAGTACTTC. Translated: CASRRDRASYEQYF. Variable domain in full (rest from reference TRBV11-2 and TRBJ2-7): EAGVAQSPRYKIIEKRQSVAFWCNPISGHATLYWYQQILGQGPKLLIQFQNNGVVDDSQLPKDRFSAERLKGVDSTLKIQPAKLEDSAVYLCASRRDRASYEQYFGPGTRLTVT.

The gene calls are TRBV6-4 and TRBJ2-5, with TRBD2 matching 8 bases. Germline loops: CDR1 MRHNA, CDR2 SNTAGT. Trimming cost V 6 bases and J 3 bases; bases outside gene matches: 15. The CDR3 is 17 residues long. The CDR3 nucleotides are TGTGCCAGCAGGGATTCAATTCTGGGACTAGGAAAAGAGACCCAGTACTTC. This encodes CASRDSILGLGKETQYF.

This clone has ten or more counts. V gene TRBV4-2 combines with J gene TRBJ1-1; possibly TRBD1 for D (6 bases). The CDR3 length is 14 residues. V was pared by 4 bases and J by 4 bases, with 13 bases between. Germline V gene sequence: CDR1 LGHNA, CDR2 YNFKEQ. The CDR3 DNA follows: TGTGCCAGCAGCCTAAACCGGGACATCACTGAAGCTTTCTTT. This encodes CASSLNRDITEAFF.

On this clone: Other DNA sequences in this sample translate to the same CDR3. CDR3 amino acids: CASSKDRNYGYTF. The DNA of the CDR3 is TGTGCCAGCAGTAAAGACAGAAACTATGGCTACACCTTC. The chain joins TRBV28 to TRBJ1-2, with D maybe TRBD1 (5 bases). The germline gives CDR1 MDHEN, CDR2 SYDVKM. This CDR3 comprises 13 residues. The V end was cut by 5 bases, the J end by 2 bases, with 9 bases between.

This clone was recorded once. CDR3 DNA sequence: TGTGCCAGTAGTATTACAGAGCGGGCAGTCTATGGCTACACCTTC. Its translation is CASSITERAVYGYTF. V is TRBV19 and J is TRBJ1-2; D uncertain. CDR1 LNHDA and CDR2 SQIVND come from the germline V gene (reference sequence). Trimming left V 3 bases short and J 4 bases short, with 15 bases between. The CDR3 has 15 amino acids.

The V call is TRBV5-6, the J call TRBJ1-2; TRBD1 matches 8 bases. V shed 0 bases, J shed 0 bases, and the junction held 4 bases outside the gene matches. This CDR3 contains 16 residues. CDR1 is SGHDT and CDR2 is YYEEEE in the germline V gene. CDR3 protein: CASSLGAGGPNYGYTF. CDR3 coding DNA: TGTGCCAGCAGCTTGGGGGCAGGGGGCCCTAACTATGGCTACACCTTC.

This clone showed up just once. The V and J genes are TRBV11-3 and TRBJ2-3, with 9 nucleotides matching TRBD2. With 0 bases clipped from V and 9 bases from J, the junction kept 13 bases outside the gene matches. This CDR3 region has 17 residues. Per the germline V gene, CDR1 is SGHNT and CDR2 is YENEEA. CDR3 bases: TGTGCCAGCAGCTTAGACGGCGGGAGGGCCTTCAGAGGGACGCAGTATTTT. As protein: CASSLDGGRAFRGTQYF.

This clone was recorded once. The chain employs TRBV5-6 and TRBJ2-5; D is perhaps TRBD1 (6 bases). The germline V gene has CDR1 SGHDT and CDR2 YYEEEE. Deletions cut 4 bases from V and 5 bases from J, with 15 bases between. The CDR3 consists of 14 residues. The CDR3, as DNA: TGTGCCAGCAGCGAACAGGGCCCGTTGGAGACCCAGTACTTC. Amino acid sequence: CASSEQGPLETQYF.

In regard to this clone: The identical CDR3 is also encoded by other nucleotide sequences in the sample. CDR3 sequence (DNA): TGTGCCAGCAGCCGTGGACTAGCCGGCACCGGGGAGCTGTTTTTT. Protein product: CASSRGLAGTGELFF. The rearrangement joins TRBV11-3 to TRBJ2-2, with 8 positions matching TRBD2. After removal of 5 bases from V and 4 bases from J, the junction contained 6 bases not matched to a gene. This CDR3 is 15 amino acids long. Germline CDR1 reads SGHNT; CDR2 reads YENEEA.

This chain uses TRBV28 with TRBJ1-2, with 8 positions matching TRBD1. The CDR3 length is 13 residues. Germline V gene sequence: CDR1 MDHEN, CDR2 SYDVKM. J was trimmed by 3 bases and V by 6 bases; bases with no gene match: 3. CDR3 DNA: TGTGCCAGCAGGACGGGACAGGACTATGGCTACACCTTC. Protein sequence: CASRTGQDYGYTF.

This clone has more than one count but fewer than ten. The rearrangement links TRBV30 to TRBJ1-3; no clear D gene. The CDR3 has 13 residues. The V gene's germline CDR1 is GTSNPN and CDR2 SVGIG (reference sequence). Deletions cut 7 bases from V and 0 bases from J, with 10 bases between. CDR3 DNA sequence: TGTGCCTTCGACGTCGCCTCTGGAAACACCATATATTTT. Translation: CAFDVASGNTIYF.

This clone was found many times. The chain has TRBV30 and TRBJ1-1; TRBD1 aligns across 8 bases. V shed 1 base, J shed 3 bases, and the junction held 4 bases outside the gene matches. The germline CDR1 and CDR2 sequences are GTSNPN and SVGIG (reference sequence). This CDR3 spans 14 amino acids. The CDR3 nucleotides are TGTGCCTGGAGTGCCTGGACAGGGTACACTGAAGCTTTCTTT. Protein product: CAWSAWTGYTEAFF.

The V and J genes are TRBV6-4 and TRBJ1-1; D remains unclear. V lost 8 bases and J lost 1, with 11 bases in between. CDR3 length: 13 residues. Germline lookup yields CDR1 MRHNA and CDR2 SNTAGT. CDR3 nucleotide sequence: TGTGCCAGCCGGGAGGCCCCGAACACTGAAGCTTTCTTT. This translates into CASREAPNTEAFF.

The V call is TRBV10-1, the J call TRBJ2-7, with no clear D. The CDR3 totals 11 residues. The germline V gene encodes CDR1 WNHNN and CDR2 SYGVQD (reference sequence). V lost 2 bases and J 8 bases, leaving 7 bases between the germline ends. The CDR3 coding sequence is TGCGCCAGCAGTGAGGGCCAAAAGCAGTACTTC. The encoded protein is CASSEGQKQYF.

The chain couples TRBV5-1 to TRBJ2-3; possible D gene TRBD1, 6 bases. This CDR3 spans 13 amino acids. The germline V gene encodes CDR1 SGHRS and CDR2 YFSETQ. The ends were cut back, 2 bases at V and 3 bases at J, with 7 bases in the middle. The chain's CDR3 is CASSFTGTDTQYF. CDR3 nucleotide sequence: TGCGCCAGCAGCTTTACAGGGACAGATACGCAGTATTTT.